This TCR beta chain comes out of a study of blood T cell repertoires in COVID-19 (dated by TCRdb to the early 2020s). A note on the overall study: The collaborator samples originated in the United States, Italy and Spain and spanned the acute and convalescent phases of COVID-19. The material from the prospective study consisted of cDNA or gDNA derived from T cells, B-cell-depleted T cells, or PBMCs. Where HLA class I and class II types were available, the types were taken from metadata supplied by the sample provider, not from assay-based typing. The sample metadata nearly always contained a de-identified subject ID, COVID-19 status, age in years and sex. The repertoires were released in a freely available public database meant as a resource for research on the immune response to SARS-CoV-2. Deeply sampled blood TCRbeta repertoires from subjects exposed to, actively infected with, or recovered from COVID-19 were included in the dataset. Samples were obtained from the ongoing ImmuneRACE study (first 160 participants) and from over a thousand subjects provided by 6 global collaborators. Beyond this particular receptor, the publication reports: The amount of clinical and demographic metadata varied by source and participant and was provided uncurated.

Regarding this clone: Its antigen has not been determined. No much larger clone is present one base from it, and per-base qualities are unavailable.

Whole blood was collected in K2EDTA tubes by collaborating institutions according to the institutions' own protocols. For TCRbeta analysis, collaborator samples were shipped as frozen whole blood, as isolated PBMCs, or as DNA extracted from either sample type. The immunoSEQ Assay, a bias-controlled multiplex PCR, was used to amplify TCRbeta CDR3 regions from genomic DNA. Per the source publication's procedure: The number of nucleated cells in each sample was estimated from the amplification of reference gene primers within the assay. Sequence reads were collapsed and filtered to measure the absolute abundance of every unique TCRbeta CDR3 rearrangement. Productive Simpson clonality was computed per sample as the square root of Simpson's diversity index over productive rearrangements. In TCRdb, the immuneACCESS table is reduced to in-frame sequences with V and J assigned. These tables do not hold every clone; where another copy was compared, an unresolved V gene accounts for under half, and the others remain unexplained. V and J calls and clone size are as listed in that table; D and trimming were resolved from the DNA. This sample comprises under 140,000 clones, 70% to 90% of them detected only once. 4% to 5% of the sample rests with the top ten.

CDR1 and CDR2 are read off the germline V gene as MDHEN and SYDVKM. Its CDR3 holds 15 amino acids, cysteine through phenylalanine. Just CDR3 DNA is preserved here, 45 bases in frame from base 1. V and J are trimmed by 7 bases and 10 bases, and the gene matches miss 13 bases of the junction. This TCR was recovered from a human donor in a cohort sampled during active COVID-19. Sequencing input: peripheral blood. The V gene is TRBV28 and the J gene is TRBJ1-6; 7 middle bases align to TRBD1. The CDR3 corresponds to CASNFLQGVESPLHF. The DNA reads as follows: TGTGCCAGCAATTTCCTCCAGGGGGTTGAATCACCCCTCCACTTT.